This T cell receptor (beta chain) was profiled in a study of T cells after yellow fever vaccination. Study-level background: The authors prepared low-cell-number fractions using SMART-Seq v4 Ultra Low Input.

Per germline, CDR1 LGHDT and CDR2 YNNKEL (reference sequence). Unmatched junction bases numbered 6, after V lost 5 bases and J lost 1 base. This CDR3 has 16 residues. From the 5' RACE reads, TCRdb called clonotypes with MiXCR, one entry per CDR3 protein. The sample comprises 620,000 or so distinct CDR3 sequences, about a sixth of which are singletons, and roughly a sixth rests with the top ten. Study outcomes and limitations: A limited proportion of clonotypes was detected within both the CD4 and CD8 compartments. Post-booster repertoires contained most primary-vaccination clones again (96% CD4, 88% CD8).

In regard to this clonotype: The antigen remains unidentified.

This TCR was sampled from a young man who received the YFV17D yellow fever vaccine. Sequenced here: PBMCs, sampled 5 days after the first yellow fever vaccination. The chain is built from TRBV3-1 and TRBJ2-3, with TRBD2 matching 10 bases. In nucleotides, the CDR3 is TGTGCCAGCAGCACACTAGCGGGGATCGGCACAGATACGCAGTATTTT. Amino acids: CASSTLAGIGTDTQYF.